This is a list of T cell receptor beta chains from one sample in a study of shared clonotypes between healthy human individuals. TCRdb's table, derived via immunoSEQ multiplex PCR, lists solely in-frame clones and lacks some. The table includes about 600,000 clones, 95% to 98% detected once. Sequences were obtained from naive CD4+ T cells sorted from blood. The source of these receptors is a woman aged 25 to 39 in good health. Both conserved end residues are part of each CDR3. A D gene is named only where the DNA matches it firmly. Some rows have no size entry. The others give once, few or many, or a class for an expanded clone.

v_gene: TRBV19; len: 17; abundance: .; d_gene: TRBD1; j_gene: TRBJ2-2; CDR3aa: CASSSLHRGENTGELFF; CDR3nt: TGTGCCAGTAGTTCCTTACACAGGGGCGAGAACACCGGGGAGCTGTTTTTT
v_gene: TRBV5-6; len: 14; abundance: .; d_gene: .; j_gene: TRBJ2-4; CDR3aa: CASSFGAAKNIQYF; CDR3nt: TGTGCCAGCAGCTTCGGGGCTGCCAAAAACATTCAGTACTTC
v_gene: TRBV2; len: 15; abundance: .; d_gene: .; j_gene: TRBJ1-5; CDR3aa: CASSEQGGGNQPQHF; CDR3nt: TGTGCCAGCAGTGAACAAGGGGGAGGGAATCAGCCCCAGCATTTT
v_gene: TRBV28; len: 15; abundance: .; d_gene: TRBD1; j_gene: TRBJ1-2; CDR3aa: CASSSGQVLSYGYTF; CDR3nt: TGTGCCAGCAGTTCGGGACAGGTTCTTAGCTATGGCTACACCTTC
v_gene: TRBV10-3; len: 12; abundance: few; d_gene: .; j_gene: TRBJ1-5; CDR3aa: CAIRDSNQPQHF; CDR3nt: TGTGCCATCAGGGACAGCAATCAGCCCCAGCATTTT
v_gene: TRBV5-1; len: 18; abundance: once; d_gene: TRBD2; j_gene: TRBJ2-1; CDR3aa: CASSFTPDPGLAKGEQFF; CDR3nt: TGCGCCAGCAGCTTCACTCCGGACCCGGGACTAGCGAAGGGTGAGCAGTTCTTC
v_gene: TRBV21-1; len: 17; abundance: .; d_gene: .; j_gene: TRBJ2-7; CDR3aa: CASSNTCRDRTSYEQYF; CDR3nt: TGTGCCAGCAGCAACACGTGCCGGGACCGGACCTCCTACGAGCAGTACTTC
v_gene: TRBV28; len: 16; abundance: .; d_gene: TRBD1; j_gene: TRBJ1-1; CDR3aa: CASRGIRDRGGTEAFF; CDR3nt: TGTGCCAGCAGGGGAATCCGGGACAGGGGGGGTACTGAAGCTTTCTTT
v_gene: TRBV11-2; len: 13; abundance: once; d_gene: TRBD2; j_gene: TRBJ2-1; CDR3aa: CASSWGTNNEQFF; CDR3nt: TGTGCCAGCAGCTGGGGGACTAACAATGAGCAGTTCTTC
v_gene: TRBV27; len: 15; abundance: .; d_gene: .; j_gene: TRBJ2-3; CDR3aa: CASTRDGAKADTQYF; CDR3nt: TGTGCCAGCACCAGAGATGGGGCTAAAGCGGATACGCAGTATTTT
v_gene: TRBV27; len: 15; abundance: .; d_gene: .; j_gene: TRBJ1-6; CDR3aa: CASRPLGGGSSPLHF; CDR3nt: TGTGCCAGCAGGCCCTTGGGGGGAGGTAGTTCACCCCTCCACTTT